This T cell receptor (beta chain) comes out of a study of T cells in narcolepsy. Findings of the study overall: Same-patient CSF and blood CD4+ T cell clonotypes included HCRT-specific and TRIB2-specific autoreactive ones. Healthy controls reportedly lacked the autoreactive clonotypes serially found in patients' blood.

Method: immunoSEQ multiplex PCR; TCRdb's copy keeps in-frame clones and lacks some. The data show around 42,000 clones, approximately 89% seen once. With respect to this clone: The antigen remains undetermined.

Trimming removed 4 bases at V and 7 bases at J, with 15 bases between. The CDR3 totals 14 residues. Per germline, CDR1 SGHRS and CDR2 YFSETQ. The J gene is TRBJ2-1, the V gene TRBV5-1; D possibly corresponds to TRBD2 (6 bases). Source material: CD45RA- memory CD4+ T cells from PBMCs. This clonotype was sampled from a human donor with narcolepsy. The CDR3: CASSPSGDGNEQFF. CDR3 DNA: TGCGCCAGCAGCCCCTCGGGGGATGGGAATGAGCAGTTCTTC.